Listed here are 20 T cell receptor beta chains from one sample, sequenced in a study of human T cells and chemical hapten exposure. Time point denoted: patch test 1, 2 weeks after DPC sensitization. Treatment meaning: therapeutic diphenylcyclopropenone sensitization with weekly scalp DPC. TCRdb re-analysed the RACE reads in MiXCR, keeping a single row per CDR3 protein. The sample holds 71,000 or so distinct CDR3 sequences, around 9.5% seen once. The material was whole blood, obtained in connection with sensitization to the hapten diphenylcyclopropenone (DPC). These receptor sequences come from a woman aged 35 to 49 with alopecia areata. Some clones in this sample may be carry-over from other donors' samples.

The chain carries TRBV5-1 and TRBJ2-7; 9 nucleotides agree with TRBD1. Germline V lookup: CDR1 SGHRS, CDR2 YFSETQ. The CDR3 is 16 residues long. Trimming at V came to 4 bases and at J to 0 bases, leaving 8 bases not matched to a gene. CDR3 in amino acids: CASSNLPGQGSYEQYF. The CDR3 DNA reads as TGCGCCAGCAGCAATCTACCGGGACAGGGCTCCTACGAGCAGTACTTC.

This clonotype turned up a few times. The chain couples TRBV29-1 to TRBJ1-3; no definite D call. Trimming removed 1 base at V and 0 bases at J, with 4 bases between. Germline values: CDR1 SQVTM, CDR2 ANQGSEA. The CDR3 is made up of 13 amino acids. CDR3 amino acids: CSVEVSSGNTIYF. CDR3 DNA sequence: TGCAGCGTTGAAGTGAGCTCTGGAAACACCATATATTTT.

There are many counts of this clonotype. The chain links TRBV7-8 to TRBJ1-1; D is uncertain. The CDR3 runs to 13 residues. The germline V and J ends were trimmed by 1 base and 3 bases, with 6 bases remaining between them. Germline CDR1 reads SGHVS; CDR2 reads FQNEAQ. The CDR3 DNA is TGTGCCAGCAGCTTAGATGGGTACACTGAAGCTTTCTTT. This encodes CASSLDGYTEAFF.

Turning to this clonotype: This CDR3 is missing its conserved last phenylalanine or tryptophan, likely due to a read error. The limits of the CDR3 on the DNA are not certain, so only TCRdb's listed CDR3 is given. The chain carries TRBV21-1 and TRBJ1-4. TRBV21-1 is designated a pseudogene. The CDR3 spans 18 residues, counting both ends. The chain's CDR3 is CASSKARGSRSIREKLFI.

This clonotype was recorded many times. The rearrangement joins TRBV28 to TRBJ1-2; D might be TRBD1 (5 bases). The V gene lost 4 bases and the J gene lost 7 bases, with 19 bases spanning the gap. This CDR3 spans 15 amino acids. CDR1 is MDHEN and CDR2 is SYDVKM in the germline V gene. In DNA form, the CDR3 reads TGTGCCAGCAGTTCGGTCTATCAGCCAGGGAGTGGCTACACCTTC. It encodes CASSSVYQPGSGYTF.

This clonotype turned up a few times. V and J are TRBV25-1 and TRBJ2-3; no clear D. The V end was cut by 5 bases, the J end by 4 bases, with 4 bases between. Germline V gene sequence: CDR1 MGHDK, CDR2 SYGVNS. The CDR3 runs 11 residues. The CDR3 DNA sequence: TGTGCCAGCAGTTCCGCAGATACGCAGTATTTT. This sequence encodes CASSSADTQYF.

This clonotype showed up many times. The chain is built from TRBV7-9 and TRBJ2-7, with a tentative D call TRBD1 (5 bases). The CDR3 sequence is 13 residues long. The V and J ends lost 4 bases and 7 bases respectively, with 14 bases between them. Germline assignment: CDR1 SEHNR and CDR2 FQNEAQ (reference sequence). CDR3 bases: TGTGCCAGCAGCTCCCCGACAGACTTTGAGCAGTACTTC. The encoded protein is CASSSPTDFEQYF.

This chain links TRBV4-1 with TRBJ2-7, with 8 bases that match TRBD1. Trimming cost V 3 bases and J 7 bases; bases outside gene matches: 11. This CDR3 has 15 residues. Per germline, CDR1 MGHRA and CDR2 YSYEKL. The DNA of the CDR3 is TGCGCCAGCAGCCAGGCAGACAGGGGACGTTGGGAGCAGTACTTC. It encodes CASSQADRGRWEQYF.

This clonotype was picked up many times. The chain carries TRBV2 and TRBJ2-7; 7 nucleotides agree with TRBD1. Germline-derived CDR1 and CDR2 are SNHLY and FYNNEI. The CDR3 is 14 amino acids. Trimming at V came to 5 bases and at J to 2 bases, leaving 6 bases not matched to a gene. The chain's CDR3 is CASSFRDSTYEQYF. CDR3 DNA sequence: TGTGCCAGCAGTTTCCGGGACAGTACCTACGAGCAGTACTTC.

Many counts were recorded for this clonotype. The chain uses TRBV6-6 and TRBJ2-2; D may correspond to TRBD1 or TRBD2 (5 bases each). V gave up 2 bases and J gave up 2 bases, with 9 bases separating them. This CDR3 region has 15 residues. Germline CDR1 is MNHNY and CDR2 is SVGAGI (reference sequence). The DNA for the CDR3 is TGTGCCAGCAGTTACGATGGGGGTAACACCGGGGAGCTGTTTTTT. It codes for CASSYDGGNTGELFF.

As concerns this clonotype: A much larger clone sits a single nucleotide away, making a read error possible. The V gene is TRBV5-5, the J gene TRBJ2-2, with D perhaps assigned TRBD1 or TRBD2 (5 bases each). Germline loops: CDR1 SGHKS, CDR2 YYEKEE (reference sequence). This CDR3 is built from 18 residues. The CDR3 DNA is TGTGCCAGCAGCTTCCCAACTTTGGCAGGGATGAACACCGGGGAGCTGTTATTT. It specifies CASSFPTLAGMNTGELLF.

This clonotype was seen repeatedly, ten times or more. The rearrangement joins TRBV29-1 to TRBJ1-3; the D is unclear. This CDR3 has 15 amino acids. The ends were cut back, 4 bases at V and 1 base at J, with 14 bases in the middle. From germline, CDR1 is SQVTM and CDR2 ANQGSEA. CDR3 in amino acids: CSVVEAARSGNTIYF. The CDR3 nucleotides are TGCAGCGTTGTTGAGGCGGCTAGGTCTGGAAACACCATATATTTT.

In its sample, this clonotype was seen many times. The chain recombines TRBV6-1 with TRBJ2-2; D tentatively fits TRBD1 or TRBD2 (5 bases each). This CDR3 contains 15 residues. V lost 7 bases to trimming and J lost 3 bases, with 15 bases between them. Germline assignment: CDR1 MNHNS and CDR2 SASEGT. CDR3 region: CASKRRDLDTGELFF. For the CDR3, the DNA is TGTGCCAGCAAACGCCGGGACCTAGACACCGGGGAGCTGTTTTTT.

This clonotype was observed many times. V usage is TRBV6-1 and J usage is TRBJ2-7; 7 bases are a match to TRBD2. The germline gives CDR1 MNHNS, CDR2 SASEGT. This CDR3 has 15 amino acids. V gave up 6 bases and J gave up 5 bases; unmatched junction bases: 13. CDR3 in amino acids: CASRPVGRGGNEQYF. CDR3 nucleotide sequence: TGTGCCAGCAGACCCGTGGGGAGGGGAGGGAACGAGCAGTACTTC.

This clonotype was observed a handful of times. The chain has TRBV12-3 or TRBV12-4 and TRBJ1-1; 9 bases agree with TRBD1. V shed 4 bases and J 5 bases; nucleotides not matched to a gene: 8. This CDR3 has 15 residues. CDR3 nucleotides: TGTGCCAGCAGTTCAACGACAGGGGGGGCGACTGAAGCTTTCTTT. Translated: CASSSTTGGATEAFF.

V usage is TRBV4-3 and J usage is TRBJ2-4; possible D gene TRBD1, 6 bases. This CDR3 is built from 17 residues. Per the germline V gene, CDR1 is LGHNA and CDR2 is YSLEER. V was clipped by 0 bases and J by 8 bases, with 20 bases between them. The CDR3 DNA sequence: TGCGCCAGCAGCCAAGATTCGGTGGGGCAGGGGCGAGACATTCAGTACTTC. The encoded protein is CASSQDSVGQGRDIQYF.

This clonotype showed up just a few times. The J gene is TRBJ1-6, the V gene TRBV5-5, with a possible D match to TRBD1 (5 bases). The CDR3 covers 13 residues. V lost 5 bases to trimming and J lost 7 bases, with 10 bases between them. The germline V gene encodes CDR1 SGHKS and CDR2 YYEKEE (reference sequence). This CDR3 is CASSGGNNSPLHF. The CDR3 DNA follows: TGTGCCAGCAGTGGGGGAAACAATTCACCCCTCCACTTT.

This clonotype was seen many times. The rearrangement links TRBV6-5 to TRBJ1-2; TRBD1 matches at 8 bases. With 4 bases clipped from V and 3 bases from J, the junction kept 7 bases outside the gene matches. The germline V gene has CDR1 MNHEY and CDR2 SVGAGI. This CDR3 has 15 residues. The CDR3 nucleotides are TGTGCCAGCAGTTTGACAGGGGTGGCGGACTATGGCTACACCTTC. This codes for CASSLTGVADYGYTF.

This clonotype was seen repeatedly, ten times or more. In nucleotides, the CDR3 is TGTGCCAGCAGCCTGGTTGGCTCGGGAAACATTCAGTACTTC. It codes for CASSLVGSGNIQYF. The V gene is TRBV7-2, the J gene TRBJ2-4; D gene ambiguous. The CDR3 runs to 14 residues. Germline lookup yields CDR1 SGHTA and CDR2 FQGNSA. V lost 5 bases, J lost 6 bases, and 14 bases lay in between.

This clonotype was detected only a few times. This chain joins TRBV19 and TRBJ1-4; 11 bases align to TRBD1. The CDR3 has 19 amino acids. Trimming cost V 4 bases and J 2 bases; bases outside gene matches: 12. CDR1 is LNHDA and CDR2 is SQIVND in the germline V gene (reference sequence). This CDR3 is CASSKAPGTGGSTNEKLFF. In nucleotides, the CDR3 is TGTGCCAGTAGTAAGGCCCCCGGGACAGGGGGTTCGACTAATGAAAAACTGTTTTTT.